The 8 T cell receptor beta chains below were found in one sample sequenced in a study of T-cell memory formation after mild COVID-19. TCRdb independently ran MiXCR on the 5' RACE reads; one entry per CDR3 protein. The data show 350,000 to 450,000 distinct CDR3 sequences, around 19% seen once. What was sequenced was PBMCs or a T cell subset sorted from them (not recorded which). All receptors derive from an adult woman who had mild COVID-19 (a few samples of this study predate the infection). Cell type and time point are not known.

The V gene is TRBV7-2, the J gene TRBJ2-6; TRBD2 aligns across 8 bases. Germline-derived CDR1 and CDR2 are SGHTA and FQGNSA. V trimming: 10 bases; J trimming: 6 bases; junction bases outside the gene matches: 14. The CDR3 length is 16 residues. The CDR3 coding sequence is TGTGCCATCCGGGGGCGGGAGGCTCGTCCGGCCAACGTCCTGACTTTC. This codes for CAIRGREARPANVLTF.

The chain is built from TRBV12-3 or TRBV12-4 and TRBJ1-2; D gene uncertain. The CDR3 extends over 15 amino acids. Trimming stripped 3 bases from V and 4 bases from J, with 15 bases between. Written as DNA, the CDR3 is TGTGCCAGCAGTTTTCAGGCCCGGGGAGTCTATGGCTACACCTTC. Protein product: CASSFQARGVYGYTF.

This clonotype was seen a few times. The chain uses TRBV20-1 and TRBJ2-2; D ambiguous. CDR1 and CDR2 from the germline V gene are DFQATT and SNEGSKA (reference sequence). Trimming stripped 0 bases from V and 6 bases from J, with 5 bases between. The CDR3 is 12 residues long. CDR3 nucleotides: TGCAGTGCTAGAGATATCGCCGGGGAGCTGTTTTTT. The encoded protein is CSARDIAGELFF.

This sequence joins TRBV29-1 and TRBJ2-7, with a tentative D call TRBD2 (6 bases). The CDR3 runs to 12 residues. V was trimmed by 6 bases and J by 1 base, leaving 10 bases between them. In germline, CDR1 is SQVTM, CDR2 ANQGSEA. CDR3 nucleotide sequence: TGCAGCGTCAAGGGGACTTCCTACGAGCAGTACTTC. Translation: CSVKGTSYEQYF.

The chain has TRBV20-1 and TRBJ1-1; perhaps TRBD1 as D (5 bases). Germline CDR1 DFQATT, CDR2 SNEGSKA (reference sequence). The V end lost 7 bases, the J end lost 5 bases, and 20 bases lay between the germline ends. The CDR3 has 14 residues. CDR3 nucleotides: TGCAGTGGAGCGGGACCCCGTTCGGGGACTGAAGCTTTCTTT. Protein: CSGAGPRSGTEAFF.

V is TRBV6-5 and J is TRBJ2-7; no firm D call. Trimming removed 0 bases at V and 7 bases at J, with 10 bases between. CDR3 length: 13 residues. Germline CDR1 is MNHEY and CDR2 is SVGAGI. The CDR3 region has the DNA TGTGCCAGCAGTTACTCCCCCGCCTTAGAGCAGTACTTC. It is translated as CASSYSPALEQYF.

This clonotype was detected only a few times. The J gene is TRBJ1-5, the V gene TRBV7-8; 8 bases map to TRBD1. The ends lost 4 bases at V and 5 bases at J; junction bases unmatched: 10. The CDR3 is made up of 16 amino acids. Germline CDR1 is SGHVS and CDR2 is FQNEAQ. Here the CDR3 DNA reads TGTGCCAGCAGCTCCAGGGGGCGCGGGCGTGATCAGCCCCAGCATTTT. Translating it yields CASSSRGRGRDQPQHF. The whole variable domain, remainder taken from reference TRBV7-8 and TRBJ1-5, is GAGVSQSPRYKVAKRGQDVALRCDPISGHVSLFWYQQALGQGPEFLTYFQNEAQLDKSGLPSDRFFAERPEGSVSTLKIQRTQQEDSAVYLCASSSRGRGRDQPQHFGDGTRLSIL.

The CDR3 nucleotides are TGTGCCAGCAGTTTCGGGGGTCACACAGATACGCAGTATTTT. Protein sequence: CASSFGGHTDTQYF. V gene TRBV27 combines with J gene TRBJ2-3, with D possibly TRBD2 on 6 matching bases. Trimming cost V 3 bases and J 2 bases, with 9 bases left between them. From germline, CDR1 is MNHEY and CDR2 SMNVEV (reference sequence). CDR3 size: 14 residues.